This T cell receptor (beta chain) was recorded in a study of cytomegalovirus exposure and HLA in healthy donors. Sequencing was performed with immunoSEQ multiplex PCR; in TCRdb, only in-frame clones are kept and a portion is missing. The sample lists a few hundred thousand clones; 80% to 95% were seen once. Sample: PBMCs. This clonotype originated in a young woman in good health and CMV-seronegative.

The CDR3 here is CASSYRPLVAGDEFGYEQYF. The CDR3 nucleotides are TGTGCCAGCAGTTATCGGCCTTTGGTAGCGGGAGATGAATTCGGATACGAGCAGTACTTC. The J gene is TRBJ2-7, the V gene TRBV6-7; 9 positions agree with TRBD2. TRBV6-7 is marked as an open reading frame, function uncertain. This CDR3 contains 20 residues. The trim removed 3 bases at V and 4 bases at J, leaving 22 bases unmatched.